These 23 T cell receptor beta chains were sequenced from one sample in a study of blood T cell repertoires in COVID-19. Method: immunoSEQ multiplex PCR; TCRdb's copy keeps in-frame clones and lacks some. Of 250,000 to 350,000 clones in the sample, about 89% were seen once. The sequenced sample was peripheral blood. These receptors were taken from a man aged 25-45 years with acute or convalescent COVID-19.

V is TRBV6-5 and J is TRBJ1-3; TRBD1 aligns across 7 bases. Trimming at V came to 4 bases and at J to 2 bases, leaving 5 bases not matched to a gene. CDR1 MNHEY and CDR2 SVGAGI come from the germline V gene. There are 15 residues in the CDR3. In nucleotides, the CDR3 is TGTGCCAGCAGTTTTACAGGGGAAACTGGAAACACCATATATTTT. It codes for CASSFTGETGNTIYF.

CDR3 amino acids: CSVSGRDSYEQYF. The CDR3 nucleotides are TGCAGCGTTAGCGGGAGGGATTCCTACGAGCAGTACTTC. V usage is TRBV29-1 and J usage is TRBJ2-7, with 10 bases matching TRBD2. V gave up 5 bases and J gave up 1 base; unmatched junction bases: 2. CDR1 and CDR2 (germline): SQVTM, ANQGSEA. CDR3 length equals 13 residues.

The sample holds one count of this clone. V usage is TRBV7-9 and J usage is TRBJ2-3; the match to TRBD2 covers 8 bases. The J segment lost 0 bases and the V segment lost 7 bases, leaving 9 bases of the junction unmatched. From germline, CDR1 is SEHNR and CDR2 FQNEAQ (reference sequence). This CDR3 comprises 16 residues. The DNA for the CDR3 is TGTGCCAGCACCGGGGGATCTAGCGGGAGCACAGATACGCAGTATTTT. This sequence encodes CASTGGSSGSTDTQYF.

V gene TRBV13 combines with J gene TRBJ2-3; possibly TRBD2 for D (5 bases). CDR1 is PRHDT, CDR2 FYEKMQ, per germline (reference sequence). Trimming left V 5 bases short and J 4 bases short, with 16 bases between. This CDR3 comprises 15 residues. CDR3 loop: CASSPLELLADTQYF. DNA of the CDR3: TGTGCCAGCAGCCCACTAGAGTTGCTCGCAGATACGCAGTATTTT. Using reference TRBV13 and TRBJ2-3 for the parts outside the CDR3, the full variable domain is AAGVIQSPRHLIKEKRETATLKCYPIPRHDTVYWYQQGPGQDPQFLISFYEKMQSDKGSIPDRFSAQQFSDYHSELNMSSLELGDSALYFCASSPLELLADTQYFGPGTRLTVL.

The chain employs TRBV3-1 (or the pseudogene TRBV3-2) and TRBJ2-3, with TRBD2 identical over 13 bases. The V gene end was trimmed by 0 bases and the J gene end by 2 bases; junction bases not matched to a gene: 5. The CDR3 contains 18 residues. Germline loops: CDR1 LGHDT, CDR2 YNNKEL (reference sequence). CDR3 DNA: TGTGCCAGCAGCCAAGATAGACTAGCGGGGGGAACCACAGATACGCAGTATTTT. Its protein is CASSQDRLAGGTTDTQYF.

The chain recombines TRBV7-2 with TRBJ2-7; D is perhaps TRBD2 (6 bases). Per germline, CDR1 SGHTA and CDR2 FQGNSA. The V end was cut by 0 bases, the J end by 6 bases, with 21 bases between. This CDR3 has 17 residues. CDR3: CASSLARGSGLTSEQYF. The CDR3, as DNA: TGTGCCAGCAGCTTAGCGCGCGGTAGCGGTCTTACTTCCGAGCAGTACTTC.

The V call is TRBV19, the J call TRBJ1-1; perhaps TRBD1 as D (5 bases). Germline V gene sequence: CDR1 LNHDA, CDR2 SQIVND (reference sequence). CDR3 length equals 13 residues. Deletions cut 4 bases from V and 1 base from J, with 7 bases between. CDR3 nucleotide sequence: TGTGCCAGTAGTAAGGGGTGGAACACTGAAGCTTTCTTT. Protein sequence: CASSKGWNTEAFF.

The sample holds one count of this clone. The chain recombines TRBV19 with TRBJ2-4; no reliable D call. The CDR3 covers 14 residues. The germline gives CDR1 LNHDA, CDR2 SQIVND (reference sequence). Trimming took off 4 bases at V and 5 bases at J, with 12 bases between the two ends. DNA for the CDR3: TGTGCCAGTAGTACCTATTCACGGGAAAACATTCAGTACTTC. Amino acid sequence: CASSTYSRENIQYF.

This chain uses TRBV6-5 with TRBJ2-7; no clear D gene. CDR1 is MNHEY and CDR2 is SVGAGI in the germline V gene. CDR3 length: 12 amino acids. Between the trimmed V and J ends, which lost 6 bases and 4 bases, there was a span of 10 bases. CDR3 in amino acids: CASRTTEYEQYF. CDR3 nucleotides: TGTGCCAGCAGGACCACAGAGTACGAGCAGTACTTC.

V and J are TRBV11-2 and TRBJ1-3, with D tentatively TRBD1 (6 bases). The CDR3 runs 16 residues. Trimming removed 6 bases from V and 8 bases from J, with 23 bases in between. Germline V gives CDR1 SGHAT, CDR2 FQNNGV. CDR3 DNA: TGTGCCAGCAGACATACCGGGACACGAGGGTTGCACACCATATATTTT. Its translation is CASRHTGTRGLHTIYF.

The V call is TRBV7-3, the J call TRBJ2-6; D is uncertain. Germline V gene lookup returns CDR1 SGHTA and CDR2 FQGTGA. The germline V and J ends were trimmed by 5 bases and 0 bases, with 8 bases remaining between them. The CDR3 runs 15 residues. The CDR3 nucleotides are TGTGCCAGCAGCCCTTCTCGCTCTGGGGCCAACGTCCTGACTTTC. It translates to CASSPSRSGANVLTF. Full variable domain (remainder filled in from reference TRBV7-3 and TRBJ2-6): GAGVSQTPSNKVTEKGKYVELRCDPISGHTALYWYRQSLGQGPEFLIYFQGTGAADDSGLPNDRFFAVRPEGSVSTLKIQRTERGDSAVYLCASSPSRSGANVLTFGAGSRLTVL.

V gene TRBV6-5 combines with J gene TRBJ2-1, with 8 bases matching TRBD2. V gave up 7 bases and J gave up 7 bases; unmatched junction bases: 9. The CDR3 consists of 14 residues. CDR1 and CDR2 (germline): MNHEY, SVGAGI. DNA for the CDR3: TGTGCCAGCATGCCGGGCGGGAGGATGAATGAGCAGTTCTTC. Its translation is CASMPGGRMNEQFF.

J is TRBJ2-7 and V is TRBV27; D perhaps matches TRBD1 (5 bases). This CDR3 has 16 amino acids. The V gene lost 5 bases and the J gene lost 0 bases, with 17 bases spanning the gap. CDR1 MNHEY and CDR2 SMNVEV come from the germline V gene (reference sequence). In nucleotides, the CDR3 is TGTGCCAGCAGTCCACTGACAGCGCACTTCTCCTACGAGCAGTACTTC. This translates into CASSPLTAHFSYEQYF.

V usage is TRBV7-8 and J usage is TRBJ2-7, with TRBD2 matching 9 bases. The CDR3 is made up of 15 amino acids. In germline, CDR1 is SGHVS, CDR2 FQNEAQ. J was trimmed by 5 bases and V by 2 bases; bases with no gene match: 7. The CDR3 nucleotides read TGTGCCAGCAGCTTATACGCGGGAGGGCCCAACGAGCAGTACTTC. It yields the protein CASSLYAGGPNEQYF.

The CDR3 spells CASSEYGDGTEAFF. CDR3 in DNA: TGTGCCAGCAGTGAATACGGGGATGGCACTGAAGCTTTCTTT. The chain joins TRBV25-1 to TRBJ1-1; D is undetermined. The CDR3 spans 14 residues. Germline CDR1 and CDR2: MGHDK and SYGVNS. The V gene lost 0 bases and the J gene lost 4 bases, with 9 bases spanning the gap.

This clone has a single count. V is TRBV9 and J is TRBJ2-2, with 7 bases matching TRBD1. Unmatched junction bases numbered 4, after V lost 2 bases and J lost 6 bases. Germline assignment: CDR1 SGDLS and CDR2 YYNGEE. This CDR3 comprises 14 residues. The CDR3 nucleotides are TGTGCCAGCAGCGTTGACAGGGTAGCCGGGGAGCTGTTTTTT. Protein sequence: CASSVDRVAGELFF. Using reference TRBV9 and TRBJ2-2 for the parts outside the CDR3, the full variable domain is DSGVTQTPKHLITATGQRVTLRCSPRSGDLSVYWYQQSLDQGLQFLIQYYNGEERAKGNILERFSAQQFPDLHSELNLSSLELGDSALYFCASSVDRVAGELFFGEGSRLTVL.

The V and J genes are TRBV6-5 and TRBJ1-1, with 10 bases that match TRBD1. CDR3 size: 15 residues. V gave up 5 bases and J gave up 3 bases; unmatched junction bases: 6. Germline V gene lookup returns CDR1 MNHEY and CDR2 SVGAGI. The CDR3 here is CASSPDRGRDTEAFF. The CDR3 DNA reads TGTGCCAGCAGTCCTGACAGGGGGCGGGACACTGAAGCTTTCTTT.

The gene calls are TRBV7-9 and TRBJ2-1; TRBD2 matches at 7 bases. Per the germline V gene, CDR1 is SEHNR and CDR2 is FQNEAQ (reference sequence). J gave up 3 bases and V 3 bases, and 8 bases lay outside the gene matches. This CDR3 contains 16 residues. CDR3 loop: CASSLGRERVYNEQFF. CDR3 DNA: TGTGCCAGCAGCTTGGGGCGGGAGCGGGTCTACAATGAGCAGTTCTTC.

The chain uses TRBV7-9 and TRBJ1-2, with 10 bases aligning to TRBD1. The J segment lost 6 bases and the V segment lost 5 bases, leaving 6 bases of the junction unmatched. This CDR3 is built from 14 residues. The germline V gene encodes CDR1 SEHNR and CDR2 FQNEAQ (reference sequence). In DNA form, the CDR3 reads TGTGCCAGCAGCCTACTGGGACAGGGGAATGGCTACACCTTC. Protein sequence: CASSLLGQGNGYTF.

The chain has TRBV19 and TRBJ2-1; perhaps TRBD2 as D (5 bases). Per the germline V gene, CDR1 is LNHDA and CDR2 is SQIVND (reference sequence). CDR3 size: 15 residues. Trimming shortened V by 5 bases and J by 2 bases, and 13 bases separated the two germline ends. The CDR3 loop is CASSFEDSPYNEQFF. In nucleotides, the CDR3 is TGTGCCAGTAGTTTCGAGGACTCGCCCTACAATGAGCAGTTCTTC.

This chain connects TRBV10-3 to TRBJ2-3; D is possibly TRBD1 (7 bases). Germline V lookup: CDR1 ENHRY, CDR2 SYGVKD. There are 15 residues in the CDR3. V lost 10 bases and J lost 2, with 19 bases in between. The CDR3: CATGRGDTNTDTQYF. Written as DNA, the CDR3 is TGTGCCACCGGCAGGGGGGATACAAACACAGATACGCAGTATTTT.

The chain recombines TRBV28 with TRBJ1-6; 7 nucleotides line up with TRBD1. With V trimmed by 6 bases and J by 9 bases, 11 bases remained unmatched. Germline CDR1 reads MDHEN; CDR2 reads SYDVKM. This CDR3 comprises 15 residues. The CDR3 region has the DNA TGTGCCAGCAGGATGTGGGACAGTTCTGGTTCACCCCTCCACTTT. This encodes CASRMWDSSGSPLHF.

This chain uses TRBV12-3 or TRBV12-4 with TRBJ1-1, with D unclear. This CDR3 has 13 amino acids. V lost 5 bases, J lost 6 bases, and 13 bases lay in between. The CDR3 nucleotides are TGTGCCAGCAGTAGAGGGAGCTGGGCTGAAGCTTTCTTT. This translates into CASSRGSWAEAFF.